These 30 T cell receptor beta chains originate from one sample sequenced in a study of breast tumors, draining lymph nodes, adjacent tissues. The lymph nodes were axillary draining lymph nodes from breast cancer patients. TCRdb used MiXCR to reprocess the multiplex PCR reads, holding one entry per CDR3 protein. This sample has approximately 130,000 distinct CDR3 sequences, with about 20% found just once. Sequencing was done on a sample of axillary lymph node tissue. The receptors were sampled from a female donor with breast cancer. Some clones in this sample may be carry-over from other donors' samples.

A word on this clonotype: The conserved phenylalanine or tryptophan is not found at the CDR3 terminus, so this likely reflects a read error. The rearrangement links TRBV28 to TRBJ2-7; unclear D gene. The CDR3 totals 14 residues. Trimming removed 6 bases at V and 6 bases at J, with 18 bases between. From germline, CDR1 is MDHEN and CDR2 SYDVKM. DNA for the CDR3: TGTGCCAGCAGCCTCCCGGGCTCAACATCCGAGCAGTACCTC. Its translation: CASSLPGSTSEQYL.

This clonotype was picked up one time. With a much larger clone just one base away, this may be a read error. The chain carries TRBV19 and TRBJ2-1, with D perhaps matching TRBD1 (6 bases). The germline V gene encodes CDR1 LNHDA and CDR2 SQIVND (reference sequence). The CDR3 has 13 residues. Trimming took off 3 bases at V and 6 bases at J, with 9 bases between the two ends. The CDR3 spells CASSMGAANEQFF. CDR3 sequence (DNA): TGTGCCAGTAGTATGGGGGCTGCCAATGAGCAGTTCTTC.

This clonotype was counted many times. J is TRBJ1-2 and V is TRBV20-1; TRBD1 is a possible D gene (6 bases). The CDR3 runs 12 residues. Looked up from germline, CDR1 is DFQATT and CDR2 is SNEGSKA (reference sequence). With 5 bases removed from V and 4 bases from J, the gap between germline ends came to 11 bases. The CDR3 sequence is CSASRDIYGYTF. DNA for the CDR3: TGCAGTGCTTCCCGGGACATCTATGGCTACACCTTC.

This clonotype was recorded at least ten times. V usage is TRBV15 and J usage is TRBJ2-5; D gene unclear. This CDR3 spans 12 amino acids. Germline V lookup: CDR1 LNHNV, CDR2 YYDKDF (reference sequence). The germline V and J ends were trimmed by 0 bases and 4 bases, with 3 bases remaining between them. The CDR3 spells CATSRDRETQYF. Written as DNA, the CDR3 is TGTGCCACCAGCAGAGATAGAGAGACCCAGTACTTC.

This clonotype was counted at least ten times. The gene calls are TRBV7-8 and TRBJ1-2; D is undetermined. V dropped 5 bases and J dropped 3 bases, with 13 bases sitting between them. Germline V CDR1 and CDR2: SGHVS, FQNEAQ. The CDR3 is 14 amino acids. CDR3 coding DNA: TGTGCCAGCAGCATCGGGAGGGCCGACTATGGCTACACCTTC. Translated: CASSIGRADYGYTF.

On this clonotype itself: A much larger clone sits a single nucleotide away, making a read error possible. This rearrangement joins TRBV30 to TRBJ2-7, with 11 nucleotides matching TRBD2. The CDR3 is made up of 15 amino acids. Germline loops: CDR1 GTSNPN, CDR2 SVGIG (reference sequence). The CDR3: CARSALAGGGYEQYF. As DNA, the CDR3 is TGTGCCCGGAGTGCGCTAGCGGGAGGCGGGTACGAGCAGTACTTC.

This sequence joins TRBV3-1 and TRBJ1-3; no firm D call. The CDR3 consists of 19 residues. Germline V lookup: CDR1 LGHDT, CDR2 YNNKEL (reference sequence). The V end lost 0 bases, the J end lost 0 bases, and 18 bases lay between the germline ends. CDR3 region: CASSQDIGSGRSSGNTIYF. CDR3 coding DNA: TGTGCCAGCAGCCAAGATATTGGGAGTGGACGGAGCTCTGGAAACACCATATATTTT.

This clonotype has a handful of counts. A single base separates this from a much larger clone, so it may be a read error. In DNA, the CDR3 is TGTGCCAGCGGCTTAGTGGCTAGCAGCTACAATGAGCAGTTCTTC. It codes for CASGLVASSYNEQFF. This chain connects TRBV7-8 to TRBJ2-1; the D gene is possibly TRBD2 (5 bases). Germline V gives CDR1 SGHVS, CDR2 FQNEAQ. The CDR3 loop spans 15 amino acids. The whole variable domain, filled in from reference TRBV7-8 and TRBJ2-1, reads GAGVSQSPRYKVAKRGQDVALRCDPISGHVSLFWYQQALGQGPEFLTYFQNEAQLDKSGLPSDRFFAERPEGSVSTLKIQRTQQEDSAVYLCASGLVASSYNEQFFGPGTRLTVL.

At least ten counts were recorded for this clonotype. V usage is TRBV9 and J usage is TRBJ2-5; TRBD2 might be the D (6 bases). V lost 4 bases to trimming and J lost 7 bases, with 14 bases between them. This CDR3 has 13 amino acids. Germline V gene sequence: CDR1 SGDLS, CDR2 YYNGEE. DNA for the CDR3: TGTGCCAGCAGCCTGAACTCCGGGGGGACCCAGTACTTC. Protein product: CASSLNSGGTQYF.

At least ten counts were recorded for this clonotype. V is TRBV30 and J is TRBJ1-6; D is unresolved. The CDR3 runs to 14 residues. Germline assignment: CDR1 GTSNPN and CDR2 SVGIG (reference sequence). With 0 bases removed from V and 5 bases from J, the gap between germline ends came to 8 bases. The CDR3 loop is CAWSVGQDNSPLHF. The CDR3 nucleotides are TGTGCCTGGAGTGTAGGCCAGGATAATTCACCCCTCCACTTT.

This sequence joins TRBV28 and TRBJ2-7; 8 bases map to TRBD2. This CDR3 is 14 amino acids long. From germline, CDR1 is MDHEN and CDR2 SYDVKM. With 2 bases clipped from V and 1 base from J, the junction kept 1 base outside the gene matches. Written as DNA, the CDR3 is TGTGCCAGCAGTTTAGGCGGGAGGTCCTACGAGCAGTACTTC. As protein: CASSLGGRSYEQYF.

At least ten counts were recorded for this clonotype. The DNA of the CDR3 is TGCAGTGCGTTAAAGGGAGAGACCCAGTACTTC. It is translated as CSALKGETQYF. The chain joins TRBV20-1 to TRBJ2-5; no definite D call. The CDR3 is made up of 11 amino acids. CDR1 is DFQATT and CDR2 is SNEGSKA in the germline V gene (reference sequence). Between the trimmed V and J ends, which lost 6 bases and 4 bases, there was a span of 9 bases.

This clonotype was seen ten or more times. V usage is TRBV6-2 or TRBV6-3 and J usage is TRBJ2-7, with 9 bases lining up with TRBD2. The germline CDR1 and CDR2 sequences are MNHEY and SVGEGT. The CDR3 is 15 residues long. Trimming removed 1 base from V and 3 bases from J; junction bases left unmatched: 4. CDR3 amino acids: CASSYFSAGGYEQYF. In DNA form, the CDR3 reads TGTGCCAGCAGTTACTTTTCAGCGGGAGGCTACGAGCAGTACTTC.

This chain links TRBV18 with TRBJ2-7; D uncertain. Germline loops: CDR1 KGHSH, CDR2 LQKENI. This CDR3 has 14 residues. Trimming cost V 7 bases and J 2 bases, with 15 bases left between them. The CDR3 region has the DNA TGTGCCAGCTGTCTTAAAGCAGAGCCCTACGAGCAGTACTTC. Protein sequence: CASCLKAEPYEQYF. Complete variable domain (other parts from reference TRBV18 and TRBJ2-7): NAGVMQNPRHLVRRRGQEARLRCSPMKGHSHVYWYRQLPEEGLKFMVYLQKENIIDESGMPKERFSAEFPKEGPSILRIQQVVRGDSAAYFCASCLKAEPYEQYFGPGTRLTVT.

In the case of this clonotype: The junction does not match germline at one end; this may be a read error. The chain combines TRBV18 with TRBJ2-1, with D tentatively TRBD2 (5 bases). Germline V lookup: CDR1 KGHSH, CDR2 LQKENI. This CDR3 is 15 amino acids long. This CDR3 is CASSRSAGSYNERFF. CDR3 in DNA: TGTGCCAGCTCACGGTCGGCGGGCTCCTACAATGAGCGGTTCTTC.

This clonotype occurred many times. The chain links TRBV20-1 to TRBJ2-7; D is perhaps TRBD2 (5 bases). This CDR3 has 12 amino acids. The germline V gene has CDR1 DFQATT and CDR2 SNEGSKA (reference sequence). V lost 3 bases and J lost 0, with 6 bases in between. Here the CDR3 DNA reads TGCAGTGCTAGGGACTTCTCCTACGAGCAGTACTTC. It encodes CSARDFSYEQYF.

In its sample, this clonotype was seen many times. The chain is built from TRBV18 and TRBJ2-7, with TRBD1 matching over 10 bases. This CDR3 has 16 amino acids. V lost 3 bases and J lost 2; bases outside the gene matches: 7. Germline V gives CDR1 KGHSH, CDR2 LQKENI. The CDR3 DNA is TGTGCCAGCTCACCGGTAGGACAGGGGGGTACCTACGAGCAGTACTTC. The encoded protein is CASSPVGQGGTYEQYF.

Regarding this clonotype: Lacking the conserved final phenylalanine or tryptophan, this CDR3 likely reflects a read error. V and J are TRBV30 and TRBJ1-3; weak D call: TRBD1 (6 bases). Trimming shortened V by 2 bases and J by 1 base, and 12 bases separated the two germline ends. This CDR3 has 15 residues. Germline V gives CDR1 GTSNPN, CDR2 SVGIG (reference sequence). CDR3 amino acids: CAWSRDTRSGNTIYL. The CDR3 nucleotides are TGTGCCTGGAGTAGGGACACTAGGTCTGGAAACACCATATATTTG.

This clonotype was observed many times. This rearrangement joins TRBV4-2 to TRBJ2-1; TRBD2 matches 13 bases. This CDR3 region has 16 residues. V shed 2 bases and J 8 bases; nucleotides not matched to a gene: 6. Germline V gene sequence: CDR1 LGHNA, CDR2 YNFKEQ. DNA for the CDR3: TGTGCCAGCAGCCAAACCCGACTAGCGGGAGGCCATGAGCAGTTCTTC. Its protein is CASSQTRLAGGHEQFF.

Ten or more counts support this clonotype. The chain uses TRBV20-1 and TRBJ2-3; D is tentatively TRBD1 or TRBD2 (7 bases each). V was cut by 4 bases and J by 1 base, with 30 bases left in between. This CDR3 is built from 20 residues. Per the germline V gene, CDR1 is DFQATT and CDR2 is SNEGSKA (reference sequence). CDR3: CSANPQGRVGGGARTDTQYF. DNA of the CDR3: TGCAGTGCTAACCCACAGGGGCGCGTGGGGGGAGGGGCCCGCACAGATACGCAGTATTTT.

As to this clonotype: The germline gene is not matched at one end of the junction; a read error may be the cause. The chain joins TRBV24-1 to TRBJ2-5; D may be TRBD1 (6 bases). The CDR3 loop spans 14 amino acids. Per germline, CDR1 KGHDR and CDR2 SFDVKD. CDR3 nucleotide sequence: TGTGTCACCAGTATTGGGGGCCCACAAGAGACCCAGTACTTC. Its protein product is CVTSIGGPQETQYF.

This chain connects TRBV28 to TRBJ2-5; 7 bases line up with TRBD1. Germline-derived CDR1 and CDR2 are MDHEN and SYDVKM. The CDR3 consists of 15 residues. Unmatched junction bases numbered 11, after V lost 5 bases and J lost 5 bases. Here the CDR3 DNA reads TGTGCCAGCAGTCCCGACAGGGCAACGGGGGAGACCCAGTACTTC. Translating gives CASSPDRATGETQYF. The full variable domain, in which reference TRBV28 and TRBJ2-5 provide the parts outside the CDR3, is DVKVTQSSRYLVKRTGEKVFLECVQDMDHENMFWYRQDPGLGLRLIYFSYDVKMKEKGDIPEGYSVSREKKERFSLILESASTNQTSMYLCASSPDRATGETQYFGPGTRLLVL.

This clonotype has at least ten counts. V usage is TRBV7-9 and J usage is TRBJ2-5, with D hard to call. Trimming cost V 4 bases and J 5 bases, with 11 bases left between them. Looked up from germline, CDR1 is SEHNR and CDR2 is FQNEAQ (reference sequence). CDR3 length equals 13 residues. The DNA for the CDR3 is TGTGCCAGCAGCTATCGGTCCGAGGAGACCCAGTACTTC. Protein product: CASSYRSEETQYF.

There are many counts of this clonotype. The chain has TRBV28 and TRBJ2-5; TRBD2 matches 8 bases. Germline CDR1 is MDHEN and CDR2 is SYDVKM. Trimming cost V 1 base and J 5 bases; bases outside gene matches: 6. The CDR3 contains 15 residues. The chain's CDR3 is CASSLSPSGWETQYF. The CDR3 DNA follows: TGTGCCAGCAGTTTATCCCCTAGCGGGTGGGAGACCCAGTACTTC.

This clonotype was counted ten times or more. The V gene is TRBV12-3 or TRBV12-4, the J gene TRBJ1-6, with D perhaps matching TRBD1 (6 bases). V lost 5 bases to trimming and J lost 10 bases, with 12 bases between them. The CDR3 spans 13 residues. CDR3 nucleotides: TGTGCCAGCAGTCCAGGGGCCTCATCACCCCTCCACTTT. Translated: CASSPGASSPLHF.

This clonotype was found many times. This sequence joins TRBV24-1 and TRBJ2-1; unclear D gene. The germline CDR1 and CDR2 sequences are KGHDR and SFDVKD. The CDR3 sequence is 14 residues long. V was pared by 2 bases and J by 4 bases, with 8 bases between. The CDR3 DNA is TGTGCCACCAGTGATTCGACAATTTACAATGAGCAGTTCTTC. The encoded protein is CATSDSTIYNEQFF.

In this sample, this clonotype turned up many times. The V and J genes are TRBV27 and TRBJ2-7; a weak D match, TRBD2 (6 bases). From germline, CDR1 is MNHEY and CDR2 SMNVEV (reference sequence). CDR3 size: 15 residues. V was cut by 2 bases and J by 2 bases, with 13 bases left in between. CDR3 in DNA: TGTGCCAGCAGTTTACGGCTAGCGAAACCCTACGAGCAGTACTTC. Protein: CASSLRLAKPYEQYF.

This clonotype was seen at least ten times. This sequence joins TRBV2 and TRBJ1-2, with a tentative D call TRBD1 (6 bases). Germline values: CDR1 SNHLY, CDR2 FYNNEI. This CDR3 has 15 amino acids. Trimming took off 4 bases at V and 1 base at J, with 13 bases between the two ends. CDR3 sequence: CASSVPDSFNYGYTF. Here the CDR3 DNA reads TGTGCCAGCAGTGTCCCGGACAGCTTTAACTATGGCTACACCTTC.

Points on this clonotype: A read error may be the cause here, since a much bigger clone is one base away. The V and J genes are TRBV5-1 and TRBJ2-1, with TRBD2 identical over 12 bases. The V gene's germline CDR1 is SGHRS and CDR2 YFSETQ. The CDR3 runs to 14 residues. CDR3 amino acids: CTSRRLAGVNEQFF. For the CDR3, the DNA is TGCACCAGCAGAAGACTAGCGGGAGTCAATGAGCAGTTCTTC.

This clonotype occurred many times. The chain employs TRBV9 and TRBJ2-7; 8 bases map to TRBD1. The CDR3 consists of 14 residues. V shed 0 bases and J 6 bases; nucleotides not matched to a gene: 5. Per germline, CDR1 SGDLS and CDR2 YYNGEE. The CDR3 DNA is TGTGCCAGCAGCGTAGGACAGGGGTCGGGCGAGCAGTACTTC. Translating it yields CASSVGQGSGEQYF.